These T cell receptor beta chains were read from a single sample in a study of regulatory T cells in long-lasting Graves disease. A single record per CDR3 protein comes from TCRdb applying MiXCR to the multiplex PCR reads. This sample has 400,000 to 500,000 distinct CDR3 sequences, with over 20% found just once. This sample comprised peripheral blood mononuclear cells (PBMCs), obtained when the disease was refractory, from a patient treated with antithyroid drugs. These receptors all stem from a female donor with Graves disease. Both conserved end residues are part of each CDR3. Each record gives: V gene, J gene, CDR3 protein.

TRBV15,TRBJ2-2,CATSAPDRGYMAGELFF
TRBV3-1,TRBJ2-7,CASSQDTHSYEQYF
TRBV18,TRBJ2-2,CASSLRTENTGELFF
TRBV4-1,TRBJ2-5,CASSQEDQETQYF
TRBV20-1,TRBJ2-7,CSARAPSGYEQYF
TRBV5-1,TRBJ1-2,CASSLIGTGRDYGYTF
TRBV19,TRBJ1-5,CASSNADRGINQPQHF
TRBV9,TRBJ1-1,CASSVGGSDPEAFF
TRBV20-1,TRBJ2-5,CSASKGGETQYF
TRBV28,TRBJ2-7,CASSLRRAIEQYF
TRBV5-1,TRBJ2-7,CASSLQGDEQYF
TRBV10-2,TRBJ1-5,CASSEGGSFPNQPQHF
TRBV29-1,TRBJ2-5,CSVDDETQYF
TRBV5-8,TRBJ1-1,CASSLRLQNTEAFF
TRBV5-1,TRBJ2-2,CASSPSIGPNTGELFF
TRBV28,TRBJ2-5,CASSSDGEETQYF
TRBV4-1,TRBJ1-5,CASSPTDGQPQHF
TRBV12-3/TRBV12-4,TRBJ2-1,CASDGGDRASEQFF
TRBV5-1,TRBJ2-3,CASSTISADTQYF
TRBV6-1,TRBJ2-7,CAVQRDRGSYEQYF
TRBV28,TRBJ2-7,CASTPTGAPYEQYF
TRBV14,TRBJ1-1,CASSQGGWYAEYTEAFF
TRBV3-1,TRBJ2-5,CASSPRTSGKETQYF
TRBV7-9,TRBJ1-1,CASTPDRGGLNTEAFF
TRBV7-8,TRBJ2-3,CASSPETGGTDTQYF
TRBV7-7,TRBJ2-2,CASSPLTSLNTGELFF
TRBV7-6,TRBJ2-7,CASSLGVLREQYF
TRBV7-3,TRBJ2-7,CASSLSSLYVIRQNF
TRBV20-1,TRBJ2-7,CSAPLAGFEQYF
TRBV7-8,TRBJ1-4,CASSPGTGKNEKLFF
TRBV20-1,TRBJ2-7,CSARGGPSGSPYEQYF
TRBV10-1,TRBJ1-1,CASSSISGPPGQEAFF
TRBV15,TRBJ2-1,CATSRDHNEQFF
TRBV28,TRBJ2-1,CASREGGTYNEQFF
TRBV20-1,TRBJ1-3,CSASLGASGNTIYF
TRBV11-2,TRBJ2-5,CASSSSPGTQYF
TRBV5-1,TRBJ1-3,CASSLAPSGGAGNTIYF
TRBV29-1,TRBJ2-5,CSVGLGIETQYF
TRBV6-2/TRBV6-3,TRBJ1-3,CASSYGPSSGNTIYF
TRBV2,TRBJ2-1,CASRREGTGPNNEQFF
TRBV18,TRBJ2-7,CASSLGAVKSGTAYEQYF
TRBV7-3,TRBJ1-1,CASSLTGPLNTEAFF
TRBV12-3/TRBV12-4,TRBJ2-2,CASSPRITRELFF
TRBV28,TRBJ1-4,CASSLFGQGNEKLFF
TRBV28,TRBJ2-1,CASSLGVSGRAYNEQFF
TRBV12-3/TRBV12-4,TRBJ1-4,CASSPSQGRMDEKLFF
TRBV6-1,TRBJ2-2,CASSRGQGSLNTGELFF
TRBV6-2/TRBV6-3,TRBJ2-5,CASSSSSGRAQETQYF
TRBV28,TRBJ2-1,CASSLSSGSYNEQFF
TRBV6-1,TRBJ1-5,CASSGSSGTVNQPQHF
TRBV5-6,TRBJ2-5,CASSLAKGLAGGETQYF
TRBV24-1,TRBJ2-1,CATSDRGLEPYNEQFF
TRBV3-1,TRBJ1-1,CASSRLGRKNTEAFF
TRBV19,TRBJ2-2,CASSIIRENTGELFF
TRBV6-5,TRBJ1-4,CASSYDGNEKLFF
TRBV28,TRBJ1-1,CASSLPQGLAEAFF
TRBV19,TRBJ1-1,CASSPSTALNTEAFF